This passage covers 23 T cell receptor beta chains from one sample sequenced in a study of cytotoxic CD8 clonotypes in ibrutinib-treated CLL. The protocol was immunoSEQ multiplex PCR, while the TCRdb copy is restricted to in-frame clones and leaves out a portion. The data contain hundreds of thousands of clones, roughly three quarters of them seen just once; the ten biggest clones take up approximately 6.3%. Sequencing was performed on PBMCs, taken after 12 months of ibrutinib treatment. The receptors were sampled from a human donor with chronic lymphocytic leukemia.

V usage is TRBV5-4 and J usage is TRBJ2-2, with 7 bases identical to TRBD2. Germline V gene data show CDR1 as SGHNT and CDR2 as YYREEE (reference sequence). The CDR3 contains 17 residues. V was pared by 2 bases and J by 1 base, with 8 bases of the junction left unmatched. CDR3 residues: CASSFWDYSLNTGELFF. CDR3 nucleotides: TGTGCCAGCAGCTTTTGGGACTACAGTTTGAACACCGGGGAGCTGTTTTTT. The full variable domain, completed using reference TRBV5-4 and TRBJ2-2, is ETGVTQSPTHLIKTRGQQVTLRCSSQSGHNTVSWYQQALGQGPQFIFQYYREEENGRGNFPPRFSGLQFPNYSSELNVNALELDDSALYLCASSFWDYSLNTGELFFGEGSRLTVL.

The rearrangement uses TRBV27 and TRBJ1-5; D call uncertain. The CDR3 sequence is 12 residues long. The V gene's germline CDR1 is MNHEY and CDR2 SMNVEV (reference sequence). V was cut by 1 base and J by 7 bases, with 5 bases left in between. CDR3: CASSLLGQPQHF. CDR3 DNA: TGTGCCAGCAGTTTATTAGGGCAGCCCCAGCATTTT.

The CDR3 DNA is TGCGCCAGCAGCTTGAGGTCCGGGGGGCCGAACACTGAAGCTTTCTTT. Protein: CASSLRSGGPNTEAFF. The chain is built from TRBV5-1 and TRBJ1-1; weak D call: TRBD1 (6 bases). Germline V gene sequence: CDR1 SGHRS, CDR2 YFSETQ. CDR3 length equals 16 residues. V lost 1 base, J lost 1 base, and 14 bases lay in between.

CDR3 coding DNA: TGTGCCAGCAGCGTAGAACAGAACACTGAAGCTTTCTTT. It translates to CASSVEQNTEAFF. V usage is TRBV9 and J usage is TRBJ1-1; D is ambiguous. This CDR3 comprises 13 residues. The V end lost 0 bases, the J end lost 1 base, and 4 bases lay between the germline ends. Germline loops: CDR1 SGDLS, CDR2 YYNGEE.

The DNA for the CDR3 is TGCGCCAGCAGCTCGTCCTTCGCAGGGCAAGAGACCCAGTACTTC. Translation gives CASSSSFAGQETQYF. This chain connects TRBV5-1 to TRBJ2-5; possibly TRBD1 for D (5 bases). Germline CDR1 reads SGHRS; CDR2 reads YFSETQ. The CDR3 contains 15 residues. V was pared by 3 bases and J by 2 bases, with 14 bases between.

In its sample, this clone was seen a few times. The J gene is TRBJ1-1, the V gene TRBV6-5; possible D gene TRBD1, 6 bases. The V end was cut by 6 bases, the J end by 1 base, with 15 bases between. The CDR3 has 15 amino acids. The germline V gene has CDR1 MNHEY and CDR2 SVGAGI. The CDR3 DNA sequence: TGTGCCAGCAGGGACAGCCTAATAGGGAACACTGAAGCTTTCTTT. This translates into CASRDSLIGNTEAFF.

The table lists this clone with a count of one. The chain combines TRBV21-1 with TRBJ1-5; no DNA check was done on the table's D call, TRBD1. TRBV21-1 counts as a pseudogene. The CDR3 loop spans 20 amino acids. This chain's CDR3 is CASKGRDIHILRDSNQPQHF. The CDR3 bases are TGTGCCAGCAAGGGCCGGGACATACACATTCTAAGGGACAGCAATCAGCCCCAGCATTTT.

CDR3 in amino acids: CAWIPGGEAMNTEAFF. CDR3 DNA sequence: TGTGCCTGGATCCCGGGGGGGGAAGCAATGAACACTGAAGCTTTCTTT. The chain has TRBV30 and TRBJ1-1, with D possibly matching TRBD1 (5 bases). The V gene lost 4 bases and the J gene lost 0 bases, with 18 bases spanning the gap. In germline, CDR1 is GTSNPN, CDR2 SVGIG (reference sequence). The CDR3 contains 16 residues. Full variable domain (rest looked up from reference TRBV30 and TRBJ1-1): SQTIHQWPATLVQPVGSPLSLECTVEGTSNPNLYWYRQAAGRGLQLLFYSVGIGQISSEVPQNLSASRPQDRQFILSSKKLLLSDSGFYLCAWIPGGEAMNTEAFFGQGTRLTVV.

This chain joins TRBV14 and TRBJ2-1; 10 bases map to TRBD2. V lost 0 bases to trimming and J lost 7 bases; unmatched junction nucleotides: 6. The germline V gene has CDR1 SGHDN and CDR2 FVKESK. The CDR3 extends over 16 amino acids. Written as DNA, the CDR3 is TGTGCCAGCAGCCAAGATTTAGCACTAGCGGGAAATGAGCAGTTCTTC. This gives the protein CASSQDLALAGNEQFF.

This sequence joins TRBV9 and TRBJ2-3; TRBD1 matches at 8 bases. Per germline, CDR1 SGDLS and CDR2 YYNGEE. CDR3 length equals 15 residues. V was clipped by 0 bases and J by 4 bases; unmatched bases: 4. CDR3 amino acids: CASSVVQGGPDTQYF. The CDR3, as DNA: TGTGCCAGCAGCGTAGTACAGGGGGGTCCAGATACGCAGTATTTT.

The chain is built from TRBV5-6 and TRBJ2-3; D is ambiguous. The CDR3 sequence is 12 residues long. Trimming left V 2 bases short and J 6 bases short, with 7 bases between. Per germline, CDR1 SGHDT and CDR2 YYEEEE. The CDR3 loop is CASSLGSDTQYF. As DNA, the CDR3 is TGTGCCAGCAGCTTAGGGTCGGATACGCAGTATTTT.

This clone was observed a handful of times. V gene TRBV27 combines with J gene TRBJ1-6; TRBD1 is a possible D gene (5 bases). V lost 5 bases and J 7 bases, leaving 15 bases between the germline ends. The CDR3 is 15 amino acids. Germline CDR1 and CDR2: MNHEY and SMNVEV (reference sequence). The CDR3 reads CASSSAGVGNSPLHF. The CDR3 DNA follows: TGTGCCAGCAGTAGTGCGGGGGTGGGCAATTCACCCCTCCACTTT.

This clone was counted between two and nine times. V is TRBV2 and J is TRBJ1-1; a weak D match, TRBD1 (6 bases). The CDR3 is 14 amino acids. Looked up from germline, CDR1 is SNHLY and CDR2 is FYNNEI. With 8 bases removed from V and 1 base from J, the gap between germline ends came to 14 bases. The CDR3 loop reads CASQGISRNTEAFF. Written as DNA, the CDR3 is TGTGCCAGCCAGGGGATTTCTCGGAACACTGAAGCTTTCTTT.

This chain links TRBV4-2 with TRBJ2-1, with a possible D match to TRBD2 (5 bases). Germline V CDR1 and CDR2: LGHNA, YNFKEQ. This CDR3 is 14 amino acids long. Trimming pared 1 base from V and 7 bases from J, leaving 11 bases between. In DNA form, the CDR3 reads TGTGCCAGCAGCCAAGGACTCCGGGGAAATGAGCAGTTCTTC. As protein: CASSQGLRGNEQFF.

This clone is labeled as medium-sized. Other DNA sequences from this sample encode an identical CDR3 as well. The chain links TRBV27 to TRBJ2-7; D unresolved. Germline V gene lookup returns CDR1 MNHEY and CDR2 SMNVEV (reference sequence). CDR3 size: 13 residues. The V end lost 4 bases, the J end lost 5 bases, and 12 bases lay between the germline ends. CDR3 region: CASSSPGGNEQYF. As DNA, the CDR3 is TGTGCCAGCAGTTCCCCAGGCGGAAACGAGCAGTACTTC.

The V and J genes are TRBV7-9 and TRBJ1-2; a possible D gene is TRBD1 (6 bases). Trimming removed 8 bases from V and 2 bases from J, with 9 bases in between. The CDR3 sequence is 12 residues long. CDR1 is SEHNR and CDR2 is FQNEAQ in the germline V gene (reference sequence). The CDR3 region is CASGDKNYGYTF. As DNA, the CDR3 is TGTGCCAGCGGGGACAAGAACTATGGCTACACCTTC. Full variable domain (rest looked up from reference TRBV7-9 and TRBJ1-2): DTGVSQNPRHKITKRGQNVTFRCDPISEHNRLYWYRQTLGQGPEFLTYFQNEAQLEKSRLLSDRFSAERPKGSFSTLEIQRTEQGDSAMYLCASGDKNYGYTFGSGTRLTVV.

This clone has only a few counts. The chain is built from TRBV7-9 and TRBJ1-5, with D uncertain. Germline V gene lookup returns CDR1 SEHNR and CDR2 FQNEAQ (reference sequence). The CDR3 loop spans 12 amino acids. V gave up 10 bases and J gave up 4 bases, with 11 bases separating them. The CDR3 spells CATNRLNQPQHF. The CDR3 bases are TGTGCCACCAACCGACTAAATCAGCCCCAGCATTTT.

This clone was detected a few times. The J gene is TRBJ2-7, the V gene TRBV6-6; D unresolved. CDR1 and CDR2 (germline): MNHNY, SVGAGI (reference sequence). The CDR3 runs to 12 residues. V lost 5 bases and J 3 bases, leaving 8 bases between the germline ends. The CDR3 DNA follows: TGTGCCAGCAGTCCCAGTCTCTACGAGCAGTACTTC. Translating it yields CASSPSLYEQYF.

The V call is TRBV4-3, the J call TRBJ2-2, with 8 bases matching TRBD1. V trimming: 4 bases; J trimming: 7 bases; junction bases outside the gene matches: 11. The CDR3 is 16 residues long. CDR1 and CDR2 from the germline V gene are LGHNA and YSLEER. The CDR3 is CASSPDRGWYNGELFF. Written as DNA, the CDR3 is TGCGCCAGCAGCCCAGACAGGGGATGGTATAACGGGGAGCTGTTTTTT.

The chain carries TRBV7-3 and TRBJ2-1; perhaps TRBD2 as D (6 bases). V was shortened by 3 bases and J by 3 bases, with 12 bases between the two germline ends. From germline, CDR1 is SGHTA and CDR2 FQGTGA. The CDR3 sequence is 15 residues long. The DNA for the CDR3 is TGTGCCAGCAGCTTCTCCCGGGGACTCTACAATGAGCAGTTCTTC. It is translated as CASSFSRGLYNEQFF.

This clone showed up just a few times. The J gene is TRBJ1-5, the V gene TRBV28; D might be TRBD1 (5 bases). The V gene lost 8 bases and the J gene lost 1 base, with 18 bases spanning the gap. Per germline, CDR1 MDHEN and CDR2 SYDVKM. There are 16 residues in the CDR3. DNA for the CDR3: TGTGCCAGCGGAAACACCGGGACGGCGAGCAATCAGCCCCAGCATTTT. Protein product: CASGNTGTASNQPQHF.

The V gene is TRBV5-1, the J gene TRBJ1-3; 7 nucleotides match TRBD1. The CDR3 is made up of 17 amino acids. The germline CDR1 and CDR2 sequences are SGHRS and YFSETQ. V was pared by 4 bases and J by 2 bases, with 12 bases of the junction left unmatched. The CDR3 DNA reads TGCGCCAGCAGCCGACTCTCGACAGGGATAACTGGAAACACCATATATTTT. Residues: CASSRLSTGITGNTIYF.

This clone occurred a few times. The chain couples TRBV19 to TRBJ1-4; D is uncertain. The CDR3 extends over 14 amino acids. Trimming shortened V by 5 bases and J by 2 bases, and 9 bases separated the two germline ends. The germline CDR1 and CDR2 sequences are LNHDA and SQIVND (reference sequence). As DNA, the CDR3 is TGTGCCAGTAGTTGGAGTATTACTAATGAAAAACTGTTTTTT. Encoded protein: CASSWSITNEKLFF. The variable domain in full, completed from reference TRBV19 and TRBJ1-4, reads DGGITQSPKYLFRKEGQNVTLSCEQNLNHDAMYWYRQDPGQGLRLIYYSQIVNDFQKGDIAEGYSVSREKKESFPLTVTSAQKNPTAFYLCASSWSITNEKLFFGSGTQLSVL.